This is a list of T cell receptor beta chains from one sample in a study of radiotherapy plus CTLA-4 blockade in lung cancer. Libraries were prepared by immunoSEQ multiplex PCR; TCRdb keeps only in-frame clonotypes and omits some of them. This sample yields about 110,000 clones, of which more than 70% are seen a single time; approximately 2.5% belongs to the top ten. The sample here was peripheral blood, taken from a patient treated with radiotherapy plus ipilimumab. Source of these receptors: a human donor with non-small cell lung cancer that progressed on radiotherapy plus ipilimumab. Some clones in this sample may be carry-over from other donors' samples. Each CDR3 is given with its conserved first and last residue. The D gene is left open where the match is weak. Size values are once, few and many counts, or a class for expanded clones, and some rows have none.

j_call d_call v_call clone_size cdr3_aa cdr3_nt
TRBJ1-5 NA TRBV7-6 NA CASSLGQKNSNQPQHF TGTGCCAGCAGCTTAGGACAGAAGAATAGCAATCAGCCCCAGCATTTT
TRBJ1-3 TRBD1 TRBV2 NA CAINRGSGNTIYF TGTGCCATTAACAGGGGGTCTGGAAACACCATATATTTT
TRBJ1-2 TRBD1 TRBV6-5 NA CASRPDRAYGYTF TGTGCCAGCAGACCAGACAGGGCCTATGGCTACACCTTC
TRBJ2-6 NA TRBV7-2 NA CASSLGGAGANVLTF TGTGCCAGCAGCTTAGGCGGCGCTGGGGCCAACGTCCTGACTTTC
TRBJ2-7 TRBD1 TRBV7-9 NA CASSLNPGQGASSYEQYF TGTGCCAGCAGTTTAAATCCGGGACAGGGGGCGAGCTCCTACGAGCAGTACTTC
TRBJ1-6 NA TRBV7-2 once CASSSWALNNSPLHF TGTGCCAGCAGCAGCTGGGCCTTAAATAATTCACCCCTCCACTTT
TRBJ2-7 NA TRBV27 NA CASSLTLATGTYEQYF TGTGCCAGCAGTCTGACCTTGGCAACGGGGACCTACGAGCAGTACTTC
TRBJ1-2 NA TRBV4-3 NA CASSQDRGAVGGYTF TGCGCCAGCAGCCAAGACCGGGGGGCCGTTGGAGGCTACACCTTC
TRBJ1-2 NA TRBV7-2 NA CASSSRRGRGEYGYTF TGTGCCAGCAGCTCCCGCCGGGGGAGGGGGGAATATGGCTACACCTTC
TRBJ1-6 NA TRBV2 NA CASSPRQVDLSPLHF TGTGCCAGCAGTCCCAGGCAGGTGGACTTGTCACCCCTCCACTTT
TRBJ2-3 NA TRBV10-1 NA CASSPAGASTDTQYF TGCGCCAGCAGTCCGGCGGGGGCCAGCACAGATACGCAGTATTTT
TRBJ2-7 NA TRBV9 NA CASSVVGGEQYF TGTGCCAGCAGCGTAGTGGGCGGTGAGCAGTACTTC
TRBJ1-2 NA TRBV5-1 NA CASSWGPGGDGYTF TGCGCCAGCAGCTGGGGCCCGGGGGGCGACGGCTACACCTTC
TRBJ2-7 NA TRBV9 NA CASSPGPNYEQYF TGTGCCAGCAGCCCCGGGCCAAACTACGAGCAGTACTTC
TRBJ2-3 NA TRBV5-5 few CASSLLFTDTQYF TGTGCCAGCAGCCTGTTGTTCACAGATACGCAGTATTTT
TRBJ1-2 NA TRBV4-3 NA CASSQRTGVPNYGYTF TGCGCCAGCAGCCAGCGCACGGGCGTCCCTAACTATGGCTACACCTTC
TRBJ2-5 TRBD2 TRBV5-1 NA CASSPRLAGGLETQYF TGCGCCAGCAGCCCCAGACTAGCGGGGGGGCTAGAGACCCAGTACTTC
TRBJ2-1 TRBD2 TRBV5-1 once CASSGRGLALNEQFF TGCGCCAGCAGCGGCAGGGGACTAGCGCTCAATGAGCAGTTCTTC
TRBJ2-7 NA TRBV7-8 once CASSLSYEQYF TGTGCCAGCAGCTTATCCTACGAGCAGTACTTC
TRBJ2-7 TRBD2 TRBV5-1 NA CASGTTMTSLPSEQYF TGCGCCAGCGGCACGACTATGACTAGCCTTCCCTCCGAGCAGTACTTC
TRBJ1-6 NA TRBV7-2 NA CASSLDRDYYNSPLHF TGTGCCAGCAGCTTAGATAGGGACTACTATAATTCACCCCTCCACTTT
TRBJ1-5 NA TRBV11-2 NA CASSLGGYSNQPQHF TGTGCCAGCAGCTTGGGGGGATATAGCAATCAGCCCCAGCATTTT
TRBJ2-7 TRBD2 TRBV6-5 NA CASSYTGLAGDYEQYF TGTGCCAGCAGTTACACCGGACTAGCGGGGGACTACGAGCAGTACTTC
TRBJ1-2 NA TRBV4-1 NA CASSPGGAEGYTF TGCGCCAGCAGCCCCGGGGGGGCAGAGGGCTACACCTTC
TRBJ2-7 TRBD1 TRBV7-4 NA CASSLNCGYRGSRRGPCEQYF TGTGCCAGCAGCTTAAATTGCGGTTATAGGGGTTCTAGAAGGGGGCCTTGCGAGCAGTACTTC
TRBJ2-6 NA TRBV29-1 NA CSVTTRSSGANVLTF TGCAGCGTCACTACCCGCAGCTCTGGGGCCAACGTCCTGACTTTC
TRBJ1-4 NA TRBV9 NA CASSPRWGLNEKLFF TGTGCCAGCAGCCCCAGATGGGGACTTAATGAAAAACTGTTTTTT
TRBJ1-3 TRBD1 TRBV7-2 NA CASSLGQGRNTIYF TGTGCCAGCAGCTTAGGACAGGGACGAAACACCATATATTTT
TRBJ2-3 NA TRBV5-6 NA CASSLVPDTQYF TGTGCCAGCAGCTTGGTCCCAGATACGCAGTATTTT
TRBJ1-3 NA TRBV4-1 once CASSLGTLGNTIYF TGCGCCAGCAGCCTCGGGACCTTAGGAAACACCATATATTTT
TRBJ1-2 NA TRBV7-2 NA CASSTGPTVADTF TGTGCCAGCAGCACCGGCCCGACAGTTGCGGACACCTTC
TRBJ1-1 NA TRBV2 few CASSELVGTEAFF TGTGCCAGCAGTGAATTAGTCGGCACTGAAGCTTTCTTT
TRBJ2-7 TRBD1 TRBV7-2 NA CASQRQGGLSYEQYF TGTGCCAGCCAGAGACAGGGCGGTTTATCCTACGAGCAGTACTTC
TRBJ1-2 TRBD1 TRBV6-1 NA CASSRQGRNYGYTF TGTGCCAGCAGTAGACAGGGTCGAAACTATGGCTACACCTTC
TRBJ2-5 NA TRBV11-1 NA CASSAFGTPVGTQYF TGTGCCAGCAGCGCGTTTGGGACGCCGGTCGGGACCCAGTACTTC
TRBJ1-1 NA TRBV7-3 once CASSSGRGNTEAFF TGTGCCAGCAGCTCCGGACGGGGGAACACTGAAGCTTTCTTT
TRBJ2-3 TRBD2 TRBV6-1 NA CASSGQRDTDTQYF TGTGCCAGCAGTGGTCAGCGGGACACAGATACGCAGTATTTT
TRBJ2-5 TRBD2 TRBV5-1 NA CASSPGGEETQYF TGCGCCAGCAGCCCCGGGGGGGAAGAGACCCAGTACTTC
TRBJ1-2 NA TRBV6-1 NA CASSVGGPTKIRGYTF TGTGCCAGCAGTGTTGGGGGGCCGACTAAAATCCGTGGCTACACCTTC
TRBJ1-5 NA TRBV5-1 NA CASSLDPTGNQPQHF TGCGCCAGCAGCTTGGACCCGACAGGCAATCAGCCCCAGCATTTT
TRBJ2-7 NA TRBV2 NA CASSDQGVAYEQYF TGTGCCAGCAGTGATCAGGGAGTAGCCTACGAGCAGTACTTC
TRBJ2-7 NA TRBV7-8 NA CASSLGGGNYEQYF TGTGCCAGCAGTCTAGGAGGGGGGAACTACGAGCAGTACTTC
TRBJ1-3 NA TRBV7-7 NA CASSPQGPNSGNTIYF TGTGCTAGCAGCCCACAGGGACCCAACTCTGGAAACACCATATATTTT
TRBJ2-3 TRBD2 TRBV9 NA CASSVTSGGTDTQYF TGTGCCAGCAGCGTTACTAGCGGGGGCACAGATACGCAGTATTTT
TRBJ2-5 TRBD1 TRBV18 once CASSPRDRGETQYF TGTGCCAGCTCACCTCGGGACAGAGGAGAGACCCAGTACTTC
TRBJ2-1 TRBD1 TRBV10-3 NA CAISDPGGLTYNEQFF TGTGCCATCAGTGATCCAGGGGGCCTGACCTACAATGAGCAGTTCTTC
TRBJ1-1 NA TRBV19 once CASSIPWGAFF TGTGCCAGTAGTATTCCATGGGGAGCTTTCTTT
TRBJ2-7 TRBD2 TRBV5-4 NA CASSFSGGASEQYF TGTGCCAGCAGCTTTAGCGGGGGGGCGTCAGAGCAGTACTTC
TRBJ1-1 NA TRBV4-3 NA CASSRGVTANTEAFF TGCGCCAGCAGCCGGGGAGTAACAGCTAACACTGAAGCTTTCTTT
TRBJ2-7 NA TRBV28 NA CASSSPSRADVEQYF TGTGCCAGCAGTTCCCCCTCGCGAGCGGACGTGGAGCAGTACTTC
TRBJ1-2 NA TRBV5-1 NA CASSKDLYGYTF TGCGCCAGCAGCAAGGATCTCTATGGCTACACCTTC
TRBJ1-1 TRBD1 TRBV25-1 NA CASSTGGGGTGIREAFF TGTGCCAGCAGTACTGGAGGTGGCGGGACAGGGATTAGGGAAGCTTTCTTT
TRBJ2-7 NA TRBV7-2 NA CASSQGLIYEQYF TGTGCCAGCAGCCAGGGACTGATCTACGAGCAGTACTTC